This TCR beta chain was recovered during a study of siplizumab effects on memory and regulatory T cells. Study-wide findings and caveats: Both greater diversity than memory cells and a major contribution to the alloresponse seemed to characterize naive T cells. Under siplizumab, an average about 70% of mappable alloreactive CD4+ clones were Treg-derived, compared with 25% to 30% in controls. Siplizumab significantly brought down the alloreactive sequences that trace back to unstimulated CD4+ memory cells.

This CDR3 has 16 residues. V dropped 0 bases and J dropped 2; count of bases not matched to a gene: 5. The germline gives CDR1 MNHEY, CDR2 SVGAGI. Each sample contributed approximately 96,000 TCR templates to the assay. Clones were read by immunoSEQ multiplex PCR, and TCRdb kept only the in-frame ones, dropping some. This sample yields about 87,000 clones, of which approximately 88% are seen a single time; 1.5% belongs to the top ten. Note on this clone: Its specificity is unknown.

The sample comprised Tregs sorted from blood. The chain recombines TRBV6-5 with TRBJ2-3; 7 bases are shared with TRBD1. This clonotype was sampled from a human donor in good health. The CDR3 region has the DNA TGTGCCAGCAGTTACTCTGGGACAGAATTCACAGATACGCAGTATTTT. Its translation is CASSYSGTEFTDTQYF.